These 23 T cell receptor beta chains were sequenced from one sample in a study of PD-1 and CTLA-4 blockade in melanoma. Sequencing used immunoSEQ multiplex PCR; TCRdb keeps in-frame clones, though not all of them. The sample records about 32,000 clones, 88% being singletons. Sequences were derived from CD8+ T cells from peripheral blood, sampled from a patient given anti-PD-1 treatment. The receptors come from a human donor with melanoma.

The genes are TRBV4-2 and TRBJ2-3; D not certain. V was clipped by 4 bases and J by 0 bases, with 5 bases between them. The CDR3 extends over 13 amino acids. From germline, CDR1 is LGHNA and CDR2 YNFKEQ. CDR3 DNA sequence: TGTGCCAGCAGCCTAGACAGCACAGATACGCAGTATTTT. Its translation is CASSLDSTDTQYF.

This chain uses TRBV27 with TRBJ1-2; TRBD1 is a possible D gene (6 bases). The CDR3 length is 14 residues. From germline, CDR1 is MNHEY and CDR2 SMNVEV (reference sequence). V lost 5 bases and J lost 4, with 14 bases in between. CDR3: CASSPLEGGYGYTF. In nucleotides, the CDR3 is TGTGCCAGCAGTCCCTTGGAAGGGGGCTATGGCTACACCTTC.

The gene calls are TRBV5-1 and TRBJ1-1, with 7 nucleotides matching TRBD1. This CDR3 region has 15 residues. Germline V lookup: CDR1 SGHRS, CDR2 YFSETQ. With V trimmed by 3 bases and J by 3 bases, 8 bases remained unmatched. DNA of the CDR3: TGCGCCAGCAGCTCCCTACAGGGGATGGACACTGAAGCTTTCTTT. Amino acids: CASSSLQGMDTEAFF.

A single count supports this clone. The chain links TRBV28 to TRBJ1-1; D remains unclear. The CDR3 runs to 14 residues. Per germline, CDR1 MDHEN and CDR2 SYDVKM. Between the trimmed V and J ends, which lost 3 bases and 0 bases, there was a span of 8 bases. DNA of the CDR3: TGTGCCAGCAGTTTCCCGACGGTGAACACTGAAGCTTTCTTT. Amino acids: CASSFPTVNTEAFF.

The rearrangement uses TRBV4-3 and TRBJ1-6; 9 bases are shared with TRBD1. In germline, CDR1 is LGHNA, CDR2 YSLEER. The junction had 8 bases not matched to a gene; V was cut back by 4 bases and J by 7 bases. The CDR3 totals 16 residues. Here the CDR3 reads CASSRYGTGLNSPLHF. The CDR3 coding sequence is TGCGCCAGCAGCCGATACGGGACAGGGCTGAATTCACCCCTCCACTTT.

The rearrangement links TRBV30 to TRBJ2-1, with D possibly matching TRBD2 (6 bases). The CDR3 totals 13 residues. CDR1 and CDR2 (germline): GTSNPN, SVGIG (reference sequence). V shed 3 bases and J shed 7 bases, with 13 bases lying between them. CDR3 protein: CAWRAMTSNEQFF. CDR3 nucleotide sequence: TGTGCCTGGAGGGCCATGACTAGTAATGAGCAGTTCTTC. Looking up the rest from reference TRBV30 and TRBJ2-1 gives the full variable domain: SQTIHQWPATLVQPVGSPLSLECTVEGTSNPNLYWYRQAAGRGLQLLFYSVGIGQISSEVPQNLSASRPQDRQFILSSKKLLLSDSGFYLCAWRAMTSNEQFFGPGTRLTVL.

This clone was detected only once. The CDR3: CASSFGQGLNSPLHF. Written as DNA, the CDR3 is TGTGCCAGCAGCTTCGGGCAGGGCCTAAATTCACCCCTCCACTTT. This chain uses TRBV7-9 with TRBJ1-6, with a possible D match to TRBD1 (5 bases). Germline CDR1 SEHNR, CDR2 FQNEAQ (reference sequence). The CDR3 runs 15 residues. The V gene lost 3 bases and the J gene lost 7 bases, with 13 bases spanning the gap.

This clone has only one observation. This chain links TRBV27 with TRBJ1-5; tentative D call: TRBD1 (6 bases). The V end lost 2 bases, the J end lost 1 base, and 9 bases lay between the germline ends. The CDR3 has 15 amino acids. Germline lookup yields CDR1 MNHEY and CDR2 SMNVEV (reference sequence). CDR3 sequence: CASSLRGMSNQPQHF. CDR3 nucleotides: TGTGCCAGCAGTTTAAGGGGGATGAGCAATCAGCCCCAGCATTTT.

The rearrangement links TRBV2 to TRBJ2-1; 11 nucleotides match TRBD2. CDR3 length: 15 residues. The germline CDR1 and CDR2 sequences are SNHLY and FYNNEI. J lost 6 bases, V lost 7 bases, and 8 bases had no gene match. The CDR3 sequence is CASILSGGAPNEQFF. The CDR3 DNA follows: TGTGCCAGCATCCTTAGCGGGGGGGCCCCCAATGAGCAGTTCTTC. Full variable domain (remainder filled in from reference TRBV2 and TRBJ2-1): EPEVTQTPSHQVTQMGQEVILRCVPISNHLYFYWYRQILGQKVEFLVSFYNNEISEKSEIFDDQFSVERPDGSNFTLKIRSTKLEDSAMYFCASILSGGAPNEQFFGPGTRLTVL.

This chain uses TRBV5-3 with TRBJ1-4, with TRBD1 matching over 7 bases. TRBV5-3 is treated as an ORF (open reading frame) with a function not yet certain. V lost 8 bases, J lost 6 bases, and 7 bases stayed unmatched. This CDR3 comprises 13 residues. The CDR3 nucleotides read TGTGCCAGTCACAGGGGTTTCGATGAAAAACTGTTTTTT. This translates into CASHRGFDEKLFF.

The V call is TRBV3-1 (or the pseudogene TRBV3-2), the J call TRBJ2-5; 8 nucleotides align to TRBD1. The CDR3 runs 14 residues. Trimming removed 4 bases from V and 5 bases from J; junction bases left unmatched: 6. CDR1 LGHDT and CDR2 YNNKEL come from the germline V gene (reference sequence). This CDR3 reads CASSPRQGRETQYF. The CDR3, as DNA: TGTGCCAGCAGCCCACGACAGGGGCGGGAGACCCAGTACTTC.

The rearrangement uses TRBV20-1 and TRBJ2-5; 8 bases line up with TRBD2. The V and J ends lost 3 bases and 5 bases, in that order; junction bases with no gene match: 11. Per the germline V gene, CDR1 is DFQATT and CDR2 is SNEGSKA (reference sequence). The CDR3 spans 15 residues. The CDR3: CSASPAAGAGETQYF. The CDR3 DNA follows: TGCAGTGCTAGTCCCGCAGCGGGGGCAGGGGAGACCCAGTACTTC.

The chain joins TRBV21-1 to TRBJ1-1. TRBV21-1 is annotated as a pseudogene. The CDR3 sequence is 15 residues long. This CDR3 reads CASSKTLGEGTEAFF. The CDR3 DNA sequence: TGTGCCAGCAGCAAAACTTTAGGGGAGGGGACTGAAGCTTTCTTT.

This chain connects TRBV6-2 or TRBV6-3 to TRBJ2-3, with 10 nucleotides matching TRBD2. CDR1 and CDR2 (germline): MNHEY, SVGEGT. The CDR3 has 14 residues. Trimming at V came to 2 bases and at J to 4 bases, leaving 0 bases not matched to a gene. CDR3 bases: TGTGCCAGCAGTTACGGGACTAGCGCAGATACGCAGTATTTT. Translation: CASSYGTSADTQYF.

The chain carries TRBV27 and TRBJ2-1; 11 positions match TRBD1. The V gene end was trimmed by 6 bases and the J gene end by 5 bases; junction bases not matched to a gene: 6. The CDR3 sequence is 15 residues long. Germline CDR1 reads MNHEY; CDR2 reads SMNVEV (reference sequence). CDR3 DNA: TGTGCCAGCAGCCCCGGACAGGGGGCGGACAATGAGCAGTTCTTC. It yields the protein CASSPGQGADNEQFF.

The table lists this clone with a count of one. The V and J genes are TRBV5-1 and TRBJ2-5; D is possibly TRBD1 (5 bases). CDR1 and CDR2 (germline): SGHRS, YFSETQ. V was shortened by 0 bases and J by 5 bases, with 11 bases between the two germline ends. CDR3 length: 14 amino acids. CDR3 bases: TGCGCCAGCAGCTTGGGGTTAGGGGATGAGACCCAGTACTTC. Its protein product is CASSLGLGDETQYF.

The gene calls are TRBV4-2 and TRBJ2-1, with 13 bases fitting TRBD2. The CDR3 is 16 amino acids. V was clipped by 3 bases and J by 4 bases; unmatched bases: 3. Per germline, CDR1 LGHNA and CDR2 YNFKEQ. The CDR3 loop reads CASSQTSGGTYNEQFF. CDR3 coding DNA: TGTGCCAGCAGCCAGACTAGCGGGGGGACATACAATGAGCAGTTCTTC.

CDR3 sequence reads: CASSYSTGVGEQYF. The CDR3 nucleotides read TGTGCCAGCAGTTACTCGACAGGGGTCGGCGAGCAGTACTTC. The chain has TRBV6-5 and TRBJ2-7; 8 bases fit TRBD1. Germline loops: CDR1 MNHEY, CDR2 SVGAGI. CDR3 length: 14 amino acids. J lost 6 bases, V lost 0 bases, and 4 bases had no gene match.

J is TRBJ2-1 and V is TRBV25-1; D remains unclear. The V gene's germline CDR1 is MGHDK and CDR2 SYGVNS. This CDR3 has 11 amino acids. V lost 4 bases and J lost 10, with 8 bases in between. CDR3 DNA: TGTGCCAGCAGTGTGTCTCGCGAGCAGTTCTTC. Translating gives CASSVSREQFF.

The J gene is TRBJ1-2, the V gene TRBV15; the D gene is possibly TRBD1 (5 bases). CDR1 and CDR2 from the germline V gene are LNHNV and YYDKDF (reference sequence). Trimming pared 3 bases from V and 7 bases from J, leaving 18 bases between. This CDR3 is 15 amino acids long. The CDR3: CATSSLTNPGFGYTF. The CDR3 DNA reads TGTGCCACCAGCAGCCTTACAAATCCAGGGTTTGGCTACACCTTC.

The chain combines TRBV13 with TRBJ2-1; TRBD2 matches 9 bases. Germline CDR1 is PRHDT and CDR2 is FYEKMQ (reference sequence). V dropped 0 bases and J dropped 0; count of bases not matched to a gene: 12. The CDR3 contains 20 residues. The CDR3 region is CASSLGVAGGKTSSYNEQFF. CDR3 DNA: TGTGCCAGCAGCTTAGGCGTGGCGGGGGGGAAAACGAGCTCCTACAATGAGCAGTTCTTC.

The chain recombines TRBV30 with TRBJ1-3; D gene unclear. The CDR3 covers 14 residues. CDR1 and CDR2 from the germline V gene are GTSNPN and SVGIG (reference sequence). V was shortened by 7 bases and J by 0 bases, with 13 bases between the two germline ends. CDR3 coding DNA: TGTGCCTACGCCAGCCACTCCTCTGGAAACACCATATATTTT. Protein product: CAYASHSSGNTIYF.

The chain links TRBV11-3 to TRBJ2-5; TRBD1 is a possible D gene (5 bases). CDR3 length: 11 amino acids. Per germline, CDR1 SGHNT and CDR2 YENEEA. Trimming removed 8 bases from V and 5 bases from J, with 9 bases in between. CDR3 DNA: TGTGCCAGCGGCTCAGGGGAGACCCAGTACTTC. This gives the protein CASGSGETQYF.